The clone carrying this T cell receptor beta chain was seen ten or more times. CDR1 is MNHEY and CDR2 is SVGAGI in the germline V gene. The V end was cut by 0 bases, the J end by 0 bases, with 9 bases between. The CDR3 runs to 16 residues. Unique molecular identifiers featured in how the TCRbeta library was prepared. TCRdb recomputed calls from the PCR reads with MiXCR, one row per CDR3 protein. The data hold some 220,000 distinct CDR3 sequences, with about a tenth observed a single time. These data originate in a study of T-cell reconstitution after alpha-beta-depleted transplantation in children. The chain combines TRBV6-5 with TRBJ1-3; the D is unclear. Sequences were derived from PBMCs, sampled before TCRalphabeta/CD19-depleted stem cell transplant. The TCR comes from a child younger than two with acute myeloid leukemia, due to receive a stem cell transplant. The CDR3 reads CASSYSGRFSGNTIYF. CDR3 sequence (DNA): TGTGCCAGCAGTTACTCGGGCAGGTTCTCTGGAAACACCATATATTTT.